The 8 T cell receptor beta chains presented below share a single source sample, sequenced in a study of control samples from healthy donors and cancer patients. Libraries were prepared by immunoSEQ multiplex PCR; TCRdb keeps only in-frame clonotypes and omits some of them. The repertoire consists of about 49,000 clones, with around 86% occurring once and the leading ten covering about 3%. Sequencing was done on a sample of PBMCs. These receptors all come from a woman in her forties or fifties with lung cancer.

The chain links TRBV18 to TRBJ2-7, with 9 bases lining up with TRBD1. Germline V CDR1 and CDR2: KGHSH, LQKENI. The CDR3 is 14 residues long. V lost 3 bases and J lost 11; bases outside the gene matches: 11. The CDR3 DNA follows: TGTGCCAGCTCACCGGGTGGGACAGGGCCTATCGAGTACTTC. Amino acid sequence: CASSPGGTGPIEYF.

The sample holds one count of this clone. The chain has TRBV6-4 and TRBJ1-1; 10 nucleotides line up with TRBD1. The V gene's germline CDR1 is MRHNA and CDR2 SNTAGT. This CDR3 has 13 amino acids. With 6 bases clipped from V and 5 bases from J, the junction kept 3 bases outside the gene matches. The DNA of the CDR3 is TGTGCCAGCAGCGTGGACAGGGGGACTGAAGCTTTCTTT. Translated, it gives CASSVDRGTEAFF.

A few counts support this clone. The V gene is TRBV5-5, the J gene TRBJ2-3; either TRBD1 or TRBD2 may supply D (6 bases each). The CDR3 is 15 amino acids. Per germline, CDR1 SGHKS and CDR2 YYEKEE (reference sequence). Trimming shortened V by 4 bases and J by 5 bases, and 17 bases separated the two germline ends. The CDR3 reads CASSLLGGPLDTQYF. For the CDR3, the DNA is TGTGCCAGCAGCCTCCTGGGGGGCCCTCTAGATACGCAGTATTTT.

The CDR3 DNA reads as TGTGCCAGCAGTTCAATCACCCCGGATTCACCCCTCCACTTT. This encodes CASSSITPDSPLHF. V and J are TRBV6-5 and TRBJ1-6; D remains unclear. This CDR3 spans 14 amino acids. From germline, CDR1 is MNHEY and CDR2 SVGAGI. Between the trimmed V and J ends, which lost 4 bases and 8 bases, there was a span of 12 bases.

The J gene is TRBJ1-3, the V gene TRBV9; D is ambiguous. The CDR3 is 14 amino acids. Germline-derived CDR1 and CDR2 are SGDLS and YYNGEE. V lost 2 bases and J 0 bases, leaving 6 bases between the germline ends. The CDR3 DNA reads as TGTGCCAGCAGCGTCGCAGTCTCTGGAAACACCATATATTTT. This gives the protein CASSVAVSGNTIYF.

The chain links TRBV13 to TRBJ1-1, with D perhaps TRBD1 (5 bases). Germline assignment: CDR1 PRHDT and CDR2 FYEKMQ (reference sequence). Trimming removed 5 bases from V and 8 bases from J, with 12 bases in between. This CDR3 spans 12 amino acids. The chain's CDR3 is CASSRTSGEAFF. The CDR3 nucleotides are TGTGCCAGCAGCCGTACCTCAGGGGAAGCTTTCTTT.

This clone was seen a few times. The chain has TRBV28 and TRBJ1-2; D is perhaps TRBD1 (5 bases). Germline-derived CDR1 and CDR2 are MDHEN and SYDVKM. This CDR3 is 13 amino acids long. This chain's CDR3 is CATSSQGRQGYTF. DNA for the CDR3: TGTGCAACATCGTCCCAGGGACGTCAGGGCTACACCTTC.

V and J are TRBV6-6 and TRBJ2-1, with 11 nucleotides matching TRBD2. From germline, CDR1 is MNHNY and CDR2 SVGAGI (reference sequence). V shed 5 bases and J 4 bases; nucleotides not matched to a gene: 10. The length of the CDR3 is 17 residues. The CDR3 protein is CASSRIQTSGVYNEQFF. DNA of the CDR3: TGTGCCAGCAGTCGAATTCAGACTAGCGGGGTTTACAATGAGCAGTTCTTC.